Following are 27 T cell receptor beta chains from one sample sequenced in a study of shared clonotypes between healthy human individuals. Produced via immunoSEQ multiplex PCR; TCRdb's table is partial and in-frame only. The sample has approximately 1.1 million clones; approximately 80% are singletons. The sequencing input was memory CD4+ T cells from PBMCs. Subset defined: CD45RA-negative fraction. The receptors shown here come from a young man in good health. Some clones in this sample may be carry-over from other donors' samples.

The J gene is TRBJ2-1, the V gene TRBV4-1; perhaps TRBD1 as D (6 bases). Trimming shortened V by 1 base and J by 6 bases, and 19 bases separated the two germline ends. The CDR3 totals 17 residues. CDR1 and CDR2 (germline): MGHRA, YSYEKL. The CDR3 region is CASSQVGLDSLTNEQFF. The DNA of the CDR3 is TGCGCCAGCAGCCAAGTTGGACTGGACAGCCTCACCAATGAGCAGTTCTTC.

The chain's CDR3 is CASSFTASTDTQYF. CDR3 nucleotides: TGTGCCAGCAGCTTTACAGCTAGCACAGATACGCAGTATTTT. The chain couples TRBV11-1 to TRBJ2-3, with D unclear. V dropped 3 bases and J dropped 0 bases, with 7 bases sitting between them. Germline assignment: CDR1 SGHAT and CDR2 FQDESV (reference sequence). The CDR3 extends over 14 amino acids.

The J gene is TRBJ1-4, the V gene TRBV6-6; D is ambiguous. Trimming pared 5 bases from V and 1 base from J, leaving 8 bases between. Germline CDR1 MNHNY, CDR2 SVGAGI (reference sequence). The length of the CDR3 is 14 residues. The CDR3 DNA reads TGTGCCAGCAGTCGGACGGGAACTAATGAAAAACTGTTTTTT. This codes for CASSRTGTNEKLFF.

This chain joins TRBV7-2 and TRBJ1-3, with a weak D call TRBD1 (6 bases). In germline, CDR1 is SGHTA, CDR2 FQGNSA. This CDR3 contains 15 residues. V lost 3 bases to trimming and J lost 2 bases, with 11 bases between them. CDR3 sequence: CASSFQGQAGNTIYF. The CDR3 DNA reads as TGTGCCAGCAGCTTTCAGGGGCAGGCTGGAAACACCATATATTTT.

This clone has a single count. In DNA form, the CDR3 reads TGTGCCACCAGCAGCATGGATAGACTTACCGGGAGGGATGGCTACACCTTC. It specifies CATSSMDRLTGRDGYTF. The rearrangement links TRBV15 to TRBJ1-2; D unresolved. There are 17 residues in the CDR3. Trimming removed 3 bases at V and 6 bases at J, with 23 bases between. The V gene's germline CDR1 is LNHNV and CDR2 YYDKDF (reference sequence).

A few counts support this clone. This rearrangement joins TRBV6-1 to TRBJ1-2; 9 positions match TRBD1. Germline assignment: CDR1 MNHNS and CDR2 SASEGT. The CDR3 extends over 15 amino acids. J lost 5 bases, V lost 6 bases, and 10 bases had no gene match. The CDR3 loop reads CASRQPGQGFYGYTF. CDR3 bases: TGTGCCAGCAGGCAACCGGGACAGGGATTTTATGGCTACACCTTC.

The chain joins TRBV5-1 to TRBJ2-5; D perhaps matches TRBD1 (6 bases). Germline V lookup: CDR1 SGHRS, CDR2 YFSETQ. Trimming removed 3 bases at V and 7 bases at J, with 10 bases between. The CDR3 length is 12 residues. In DNA form, the CDR3 reads TGCGCCAGCAGCTCAGGGGAAGGGACCCAGTACTTC. It is translated as CASSSGEGTQYF. The full variable domain, rest sourced from reference TRBV5-1 and TRBJ2-5, is KAGVTQTPRYLIKTRGQQVTLSCSPISGHRSVSWYQQTPGQGLQFLFEYFSETQRNKGNFPGRFSGRQFSNSRSEMNVSTLELGDSALYLCASSSGEGTQYFGPGTRLLVL.

This chain joins TRBV7-9 and TRBJ2-1; the D gene is possibly TRBD2 (6 bases). This CDR3 contains 13 residues. V lost 8 bases and J 9 bases, leaving 17 bases between the germline ends. CDR1 and CDR2 from the germline V gene are SEHNR and FQNEAQ (reference sequence). The CDR3: CASEAEGRGEQFF. CDR3 nucleotide sequence: TGTGCCAGCGAGGCGGAGGGCCGAGGTGAGCAGTTCTTC.

V is TRBV7-8 and J is TRBJ1-2, with 7 bases aligning to TRBD1. Germline CDR1 and CDR2: SGHVS and FQNEAQ. The V and J ends lost 5 bases and 2 bases, in that order; junction bases with no gene match: 8. This CDR3 is 15 amino acids long. CDR3 residues: CASSPVAGGNYGYTF. The CDR3 DNA reads TGTGCCAGCAGCCCGGTGGCAGGGGGGAACTATGGCTACACCTTC. Looking up the rest from reference TRBV7-8 and TRBJ1-2 gives the full variable domain: GAGVSQSPRYKVAKRGQDVALRCDPISGHVSLFWYQQALGQGPEFLTYFQNEAQLDKSGLPSDRFFAERPEGSVSTLKIQRTQQEDSAVYLCASSPVAGGNYGYTFGSGTRLTVV.

The chain is built from TRBV4-2 and TRBJ1-1; 7 positions match TRBD1. The germline V gene has CDR1 LGHNA and CDR2 YNFKEQ. With V trimmed by 4 bases and J by 7 bases, 9 bases remained unmatched. CDR3 length: 14 amino acids. As DNA, the CDR3 is TGTGCCAGCAGCCGGGGAGACAGGGAGCATGAAGCTTTCTTT. This translates into CASSRGDREHEAFF.

V is TRBV5-8 and J is TRBJ1-2, with a tentative D call TRBD1 (5 bases). The CDR3 is 12 residues long. Between the trimmed V and J ends, which lost 4 bases and 11 bases, there was a span of 15 bases. The germline gives CDR1 SGHTS, CDR2 YDEGEE. In DNA form, the CDR3 reads TGTGCCAGCAGCCGGGGACCTTCTGATTACACCTTC. The encoded protein is CASSRGPSDYTF.

The chain is built from TRBV29-1 and TRBJ2-2; 8 bases match TRBD1. The CDR3 contains 12 residues. CDR1 is SQVTM, CDR2 ANQGSEA, per germline. V trimming: 7 bases; J trimming: 8 bases; junction bases outside the gene matches: 6. This chain's CDR3 is CSGQGAPGELFF. The CDR3 DNA is TGCAGCGGTCAGGGGGCGCCTGGGGAGCTGTTTTTT.

V gene TRBV20-1 combines with J gene TRBJ2-5; 7 bases are a match to TRBD1. After removal of 5 bases from V and 3 bases from J, the junction contained 0 bases not matched to a gene. There are 11 residues in the CDR3. Looked up from germline, CDR1 is DFQATT and CDR2 is SNEGSKA (reference sequence). This CDR3 reads CSAQGEETQYF. CDR3 bases: TGCAGTGCTCAGGGGGAAGAGACCCAGTACTTC.

The V call is TRBV18, the J call TRBJ2-2; D might be TRBD2 (5 bases). Trimming cost V 1 base and J 1 base, with 19 bases left between them. The length of the CDR3 is 19 residues. Germline CDR1 is KGHSH and CDR2 is LQKENI. CDR3 region: CASSPQASGVGKNTGELFF. CDR3 in DNA: TGTGCCAGCTCACCACAGGCGTCCGGGGTAGGGAAGAACACCGGGGAGCTGTTTTTT.

The chain couples TRBV7-9 to TRBJ2-3; the match to TRBD2 covers 13 bases. Germline loops: CDR1 SEHNR, CDR2 FQNEAQ (reference sequence). V was clipped by 4 bases and J by 4 bases; unmatched bases: 5. This CDR3 region has 16 residues. Written as DNA, the CDR3 is TGTGCCAGCAGCTCCCCCACTAGCGGGAGGGCAGATACGCAGTATTTT. It translates to CASSSPTSGRADTQYF.

The chain employs TRBV25-1 and TRBJ2-1; the D is unclear. Deletions cut 4 bases from V and 5 bases from J, with 6 bases between. The CDR3 contains 12 residues. Germline V CDR1 and CDR2: MGHDK, SYGVNS. DNA for the CDR3: TGTGCCAGCAGTGGAAAACACAATGAGCAGTTCTTC. It is translated as CASSGKHNEQFF.

The chain recombines TRBV28 with TRBJ2-7; TRBD1 or TRBD2 may be the D gene (7 bases each). With 1 base removed from V and 6 bases from J, the gap between germline ends came to 13 bases. The germline V gene encodes CDR1 MDHEN and CDR2 SYDVKM. This CDR3 has 14 residues. Here the CDR3 DNA reads TGTGCCAGCAGTTTATTTGCCAGGGGGGGCGAGCAGTACTTC. Translation: CASSLFARGGEQYF.

The chain is built from TRBV18 and TRBJ1-2; 7 positions agree with TRBD1. J was trimmed by 4 bases and V by 2 bases; bases with no gene match: 7. The CDR3 extends over 15 amino acids. Germline CDR1 is KGHSH and CDR2 is LQKENI. For the CDR3, the DNA is TGTGCCAGCTCACCAGGGGCAGGGGGTAGCTATGGCTACACCTTC. This codes for CASSPGAGGSYGYTF.

The chain uses TRBV15 and TRBJ2-7, with 8 bases lining up with TRBD1. CDR3 size: 15 residues. Germline V lookup: CDR1 LNHNV, CDR2 YYDKDF (reference sequence). Germline trimming cut 5 bases from V and 0 bases from J; bases unmatched to any gene: 6. The CDR3 region is CATSLRTGSSYEQYF. The CDR3 nucleotides read TGTGCCACCAGCCTCCGGACAGGGAGCTCCTACGAGCAGTACTTC.

The J gene is TRBJ1-3, the V gene TRBV27; possible D gene TRBD1, 5 bases. Per the germline V gene, CDR1 is MNHEY and CDR2 is SMNVEV (reference sequence). Trimming pared 4 bases from V and 2 bases from J, leaving 12 bases between. This CDR3 is built from 15 residues. CDR3 DNA sequence: TGTGCCAGCAGTTCCCTGGGCAGGGCTGGAAACACCATATATTTT. Its protein product is CASSSLGRAGNTIYF.

The chain recombines TRBV10-2 with TRBJ1-3, with D perhaps TRBD1 (6 bases). The CDR3 runs to 14 residues. The germline V gene encodes CDR1 WSHSY and CDR2 SAAADI. Trimming took 7 bases from V and 3 from J, leaving 13 bases between them. Here the CDR3 reads CASKSAGDGNTIYF. The CDR3 nucleotides read TGCGCCAGCAAGTCCGCAGGGGATGGAAACACCATATATTTT.

The chain joins TRBV4-3 to TRBJ2-1, with 7 nucleotides matching TRBD2. The V and J ends lost 0 bases and 14 bases, in that order; junction bases with no gene match: 7. This CDR3 spans 13 amino acids. Germline V gene data show CDR1 as LGHNA and CDR2 as YSLEER. In DNA form, the CDR3 reads TGCGCCAGCAGCCAAGAGCCGGTGACTAGCAAGTTCTTC. Translation: CASSQEPVTSKFF.

This clone was detected ten times or more. This sequence joins TRBV2 and TRBJ1-4; D is uncertain. Trimming removed 2 bases at V and 7 bases at J, with 14 bases between. The germline CDR1 and CDR2 sequences are SNHLY and FYNNEI. The CDR3 has 15 amino acids. CDR3: CASSEQTRSSEKLFF. DNA of the CDR3: TGTGCCAGCAGTGAACAGACCAGAAGTAGTGAAAAACTGTTTTTT. The full variable domain, its missing parts supplied by reference TRBV2 and TRBJ1-4, is EPEVTQTPSHQVTQMGQEVILRCVPISNHLYFYWYRQILGQKVEFLVSFYNNEISEKSEIFDDQFSVERPDGSNFTLKIRSTKLEDSAMYFCASSEQTRSSEKLFFGSGTQLSVL.

V is TRBV4-2 and J is TRBJ2-2, with D maybe TRBD2 (7 bases). This CDR3 is built from 17 residues. Germline loops: CDR1 LGHNA, CDR2 YNFKEQ. The V end was cut by 3 bases, the J end by 5 bases, with 19 bases between. The CDR3 reads CASSHDPGGQWTGELFF. In DNA form, the CDR3 reads TGTGCCAGCAGCCATGATCCGGGAGGACAGTGGACCGGGGAGCTGTTTTTT.

CDR3 DNA: TGTGCCATCAGACAAGAACTCATTGGGAACTATGGCTACACCTTC. Translation gives CAIRQELIGNYGYTF. This chain links TRBV19 with TRBJ1-2; D uncertain. This CDR3 region has 15 residues. V lost 10 bases, J lost 2 bases, and 20 bases lay in between. The germline gives CDR1 LNHDA, CDR2 SQIVND (reference sequence).

V usage is TRBV7-2 and J usage is TRBJ2-1; 8 positions match TRBD2. The CDR3 has 14 amino acids. Looked up from germline, CDR1 is SGHTA and CDR2 is FQGNSA. J lost 6 bases, V lost 1 base, and 2 bases had no gene match. The CDR3 DNA reads as TGTGCCAGCAGCTTAGGACTAGCGAGCAATGAGCAGTTCTTC. Translating gives CASSLGLASNEQFF. The full variable domain, its missing parts supplied by reference TRBV7-2 and TRBJ2-1, is GAGVSQSPSNKVTEKGKDVELRCDPISGHTALYWYRQSLGQGLEFLIYFQGNSAPDKSGLPSDRFSAERTGGSVSTLTIQRTQQEDSAVYLCASSLGLASNEQFFGPGTRLTVL.

There are a few counts of this clone. The rearrangement uses TRBV5-1 and TRBJ2-2; D might be TRBD2 (5 bases). The length of the CDR3 is 15 residues. Germline V gene data show CDR1 as SGHRS and CDR2 as YFSETQ. V was trimmed by 0 bases and J by 5 bases, leaving 11 bases between them. CDR3 bases: TGCGCCAGCAGCTTGGGAGCGGCCGTAACCGGGGAGCTGTTTTTT. Translation gives CASSLGAAVTGELFF.